This is a list of T cell receptor beta chains from one sample in a study of blood T cell repertoires in COVID-19. Assay: immunoSEQ multiplex PCR; the TCRdb copy retains only in-frame clones and omits some. The sample carries more than 200,000 clones, less than 90% recorded once. What was sequenced was peripheral blood. These receptors came from a woman between 65 and 79 years old with active or convalescent COVID-19. Both conserved end residues are part of each CDR3. D genes are given only for firm matches. Expanded clones get a size class; other rows say once, few or many, or leave the size out.

.	few	TRBJ1-2	TRBV7-9	TGTGCCAGCAGCCCAGGGGTGAACTATGGCTACACCTTC	CASSPGVNYGYTF
.	.	TRBJ1-2	TRBV28	TGTGCCAGCAGTTTAAGGGTCGGGATCTATGGCTACACCTTC	CASSLRVGIYGYTF
TRBD1	.	TRBJ1-3	TRBV29-1	TGCAGCGGACAGGGTCCTGGAAACACCATATATTTT	CSGQGPGNTIYF
.	.	TRBJ1-1	TRBV6-5	TGTGCCAGCAGTTACTCGTCCGGGGACACTGAAGCTTTCTTT	CASSYSSGDTEAFF
TRBD1	.	TRBJ2-7	TRBV7-2	TGTGCCAGCAGCTCCCCGGGACAGCCCTACGAGCAGTACTTC	CASSSPGQPYEQYF
.	.	TRBJ1-6	TRBV6-5	TGTGCCAGCAGTTACGGCGGAGGTCTAAGTGATTCACCCCTCCACTTT	CASSYGGGLSDSPLHF
.	.	TRBJ2-2	TRBV5-4	TGTGCCAGCAGCTTGTTGCCGGGTGGCGGGGAGCTGTTTTTT	CASSLLPGGGELFF
.	.	TRBJ1-3	TRBV4-1	TGCGCCAGCAGCCAACCCTATGGGGGGGCCTCCTCTGGAAACACCATATATTTT	CASSQPYGGASSGNTIYF
TRBD1	.	TRBJ2-3	TRBV24-1	TGTGCCACCAGTGAACCTGACAGGGTTGGCACAGATACGCAGTATTTT	CATSEPDRVGTDTQYF
.	.	TRBJ1-2	TRBV30	TGTGCCTGGGGGGGCTGGGGCTACACCTTC	CAWGGWGYTF
TRBD1	.	TRBJ1-2	TRBV19	TGTGCCAGTAGTATTACGGATTCGACAGGGGTGCCCTATGGCTACACCTTC	CASSITDSTGVPYGYTF
.	.	TRBJ2-7	TRBV18	TGTGCCAGCTCACCAAATATGATAACGGGGTCCTACTACGAGCAGTACTTC	CASSPNMITGSYYEQYF
.	once	TRBJ1-1	TRBV18	TGTGCCAGCTCACCACCTGGAGGGACTGAAGCTTTCTTT	CASSPPGGTEAFF
.	.	TRBJ1-2	TRBV7-2	TGTGCCAGCAGCTTATGGACAGAGGACTATGGCTACACCTTC	CASSLWTEDYGYTF
TRBD1	few	TRBJ2-4	TRBV19	TGTGCCAGTAGTACCGGCCGGGACAGGGCGTCGTTAGCCAAAAACATTCAGTACTTC	CASSTGRDRASLAKNIQYF
.	.	TRBJ2-3	TRBV5-1	TGCGCCAGCAGCCCTCCGGGTTCCCGGGAATCGTATACGCAGTATTTT	CASSPPGSRESYTQYF
.	.	TRBJ2-4	TRBV28	TGTGCCAGCAGTTTAGAAGGAGTCAAAAACATTCAGTACTTC	CASSLEGVKNIQYF
.	.	TRBJ2-7	TRBV9	TGTGCCAGCAGCTTCCACCGACAATCGTCCTGGCGCGAGCAGTACTTC	CASSFHRQSSWREQYF
.	.	TRBJ2-1	TRBV18	TGTGCCAGCTCACCTTTACCAATACCGGACAATGAGCAGTTCTTC	CASSPLPIPDNEQFF
TRBD1	.	TRBJ2-5	TRBV25-1	TGTGCCAGCAACAGCGGACAGGGCCAAGAGACCCAGTACTTC	CASNSGQGQETQYF
TRBD1	.	TRBJ2-7	TRBV7-3	TGTGCCAGCAGCTCCGGGACAGGGAGTAGCGAGCAGTACTTC	CASSSGTGSSEQYF
.	.	TRBJ1-1	TRBV7-8	TGTGCCAGCAGCTTAAGCGGCGAAAGGGAAGCTTTCTTT	CASSLSGEREAFF
TRBD2	.	TRBJ2-3	TRBV5-8	TGTGCCAGCCCCGGGCCCGCGGGGGGGCTAACGCAGTATTTT	CASPGPAGGLTQYF
.	.	TRBJ1-3	TRBV5-6	TGTGCCAGCAGCGGACCACAGGGATACGCTGGAAACACCATATATTTT	CASSGPQGYAGNTIYF
.	.	TRBJ2-3	TRBV18	TGTGCCAGCTCACCAAACGGGGGCACAGATACGCAGTATTTT	CASSPNGGTDTQYF
TRBD1	.	TRBJ1-5	TRBV3-1/TRBV3-2	TGTGCCAGCAGCCAAGCGGGACAGGGGGAGAGACAGCCCCAGCATTTT	CASSQAGQGERQPQHF
TRBD1	.	TRBJ1-2	TRBV30	TGTGCCTGGAAGAGTCGGGACAGCATCTATGGCTACACCTTC	CAWKSRDSIYGYTF
.	.	TRBJ1-5	TRBV24-1	TGTGCCACCAGTGATACCCGTTCAGGGGCGCATCAGCCCCAGCATTTT	CATSDTRSGAHQPQHF
.	once	TRBJ2-5	TRBV6-2/TRBV6-3	TGTGCCAGCAGTTATTTAGCGTCCAGGGGAGGGCGAGAGACCCAGTACTTC	CASSYLASRGGRETQYF
.	.	TRBJ2-3	TRBV5-5	TGTGCCAGCAGCACCCTCGCGTGGGGCAGTGCAGATACGCAGTATTTT	CASSTLAWGSADTQYF
TRBD2	.	TRBJ2-2	TRBV7-9	TGTGCCAGCAGCTTATCAGTAGCGGGGGACCACACCGGGGAGCTGTTTTTT	CASSLSVAGDHTGELFF
.	.	TRBJ1-1	TRBV10-3	TGTGCCATCAGTGGGGGAGTGAACACTGAAGCTTTCTTT	CAISGGVNTEAFF
TRBD1	.	TRBJ1-1	TRBV7-9	TGTGCCAGCAGCCCCAGACAGGGTACATACACTGAAGCTTTCTTT	CASSPRQGTYTEAFF
TRBD2	.	TRBJ2-5	TRBV28	TGTGCCAGCAGTGGACTAGCCACGGTGGAAGAGACCCAGTACTTC	CASSGLATVEETQYF
.	few	TRBJ1-1	TRBV2	TGTGCCAGCAGTGAAGACTCTGCCATGAACACTGAAGCTTTCTTT	CASSEDSAMNTEAFF
.	.	TRBJ1-2	TRBV6-1	TGTGCCAGCAGTGAAGGGAGGGCGCCTAACTATGGCTACACCTTC	CASSEGRAPNYGYTF